What follows are 14 T cell receptor beta chains derived from one specimen sequenced in a study of T-cell reconstitution after alpha-beta-depleted transplantation in children. Preparing the TCRbeta library involved the use of unique molecular identifiers. MiXCR, applied by TCRdb to the PCR reads, yields one record per CDR3 protein. The data contain fewer than 700,000 distinct CDR3 sequences, about 23% of them seen just once; the ten biggest clones take up approximately 14%. This specimen consisted of PBMCs, mostly from graft donor cells, obtained 360 days after TCRalphabeta/CD19-depleted stem cell transplant. These receptors were taken from a boy less than two years old who had a stem cell transplant for acute myeloid leukemia, so the T cells may come from the graft donor.

With regard to this clonotype: A read error may produce the germline difference seen at one junction end. The chain carries TRBV20-1 and TRBJ2-6; TRBD1 aligns across 7 bases. The CDR3 has 18 amino acids. The V gene's germline CDR1 is DFQATT and CDR2 SNEGSKA (reference sequence). CDR3 sequence (DNA): TGCAGTGCTTCGCTCCGGGACAGCTACTTCTCTGGGGCCAACGTCCTGATTTTC. Its translation: CSASLRDSYFSGANVLIF.

In its sample, this clonotype was seen many times. The rearrangement joins TRBV5-1 to TRBJ2-7; D is tentatively TRBD1 or TRBD2 (5 bases each). The germline V gene encodes CDR1 SGHRS and CDR2 YFSETQ. This CDR3 contains 15 residues. With 0 bases removed from V and 0 bases from J, the gap between germline ends came to 10 bases. CDR3 amino acids: CASSLGGPPSYEQYV. The CDR3 nucleotides read TGCGCCAGCAGCTTGGGGGGACCGCCCTCCTACGAGCAGTACGTC.

Comment on this clonotype: It is unclear where the CDR3 begins or ends on the DNA, so no DNA is shown, and the CDR3 is as TCRdb lists it. This CDR3 reads CISVPEATTSGYNEQFF. V and J are TRBV7-5 and TRBJ2-1; the table's D call, TRBD2, was not checked against the DNA. TRBV7-5 is listed as a pseudogene. The CDR3 comprises 17 residues, both ends counted.

The chain uses TRBV4-3 and TRBJ2-6, with 7 bases fitting TRBD1. V gave up 0 bases and J gave up 0 bases; unmatched junction bases: 5. This CDR3 region has 18 residues. The germline CDR1 and CDR2 sequences are LGHNA and YSLEER. DNA of the CDR3: TGCGCCAGCAGCCAAGAACAGGGGTGGTTCTCTGGGGCCAACGTCCTGACTTTC. It codes for CASSQEQGWFSGANVLTF.

This clonotype appeared many times. This sequence joins TRBV6-5 and TRBJ2-1; D may be TRBD1 (6 bases). The germline V gene has CDR1 MNHEY and CDR2 SVGAGI. The CDR3 spans 14 residues. V lost 6 bases, J lost 8 bases, and 17 bases lay in between. CDR3 protein: CASSSDSSRDEQFF. In nucleotides, the CDR3 is TGTGCCAGCAGCTCGGACAGTTCGAGGGATGAGCAGTTCTTC.

A remark on this clonotype: A read error may produce the germline difference seen at one junction end. The chain recombines TRBV6-1 with TRBJ1-1; 7 bases line up with TRBD1. CDR1 is MNHNS and CDR2 is SASEGT in the germline V gene. CDR3 size: 14 residues. CDR3 nucleotides: TGTGCCAGCAGCGAAGGACAGGTGAACACTGAAGCTTTCTTT. It is translated as CASSEGQVNTEAFF.

This clonotype was seen more than once but under ten times. For the CDR3, the DNA is TGTGCCAGCAGCTCAGCCCAGGGAGTACTCAAGAACACTGAAGCTTTCTTT. Translating it yields CASSSAQGVLKNTEAFF. The V call is TRBV7-6, the J call TRBJ1-1; weak D call: TRBD1 (5 bases). Germline values: CDR1 SGHVS, CDR2 FNYEAQ. The CDR3 spans 17 residues. V was clipped by 4 bases and J by 1 base, with 19 bases between them.

The V call is TRBV12-3 or TRBV12-4, the J call TRBJ1-6, with D unclear. V shed 3 bases and J shed 9 bases, with 12 bases lying between them. The CDR3 is 14 amino acids. This CDR3 is CASSFQLAGSPLHF. In nucleotides, the CDR3 is TGTGCCAGCAGTTTTCAACTAGCTGGTTCACCCCTCCACTTT.

This clonotype was picked up many times. The V and J genes are TRBV6-2 or TRBV6-3 and TRBJ1-1, with 8 bases lining up with TRBD1. V dropped 8 bases and J dropped 5; count of bases not matched to a gene: 4. Per the germline V gene, CDR1 is MNHEY and CDR2 is SVGEGT. This CDR3 spans 12 amino acids. The CDR3 spells CASGQGRTEAFF. CDR3 sequence (DNA): TGTGCCAGCGGACAGGGAAGAACTGAAGCTTTCTTT.

The J gene is TRBJ2-7, the V gene TRBV4-3, with D possibly called TRBD1 or TRBD2 (5 bases each). The germline gives CDR1 LGHNA, CDR2 YSLEER. Trimming stripped 0 bases from V and 3 bases from J, with 15 bases between. This CDR3 spans 16 amino acids. The CDR3 DNA reads as TGCGCCAGCAGCCAAGACCGTCCCGGGGCTTACTACGAGCAGTACTTC. Protein product: CASSQDRPGAYYEQYF.

Only a few counts were recorded for this clonotype. The chain links TRBV24-1 to TRBJ2-7; D may be TRBD1 (6 bases). The CDR3 is 14 amino acids. Germline V CDR1 and CDR2: KGHDR, SFDVKD. The germline V and J ends were trimmed by 5 bases and 6 bases, with 16 bases remaining between them. In nucleotides, the CDR3 is TGTGCCACCAGTGCCAACAGGGAACGAGGCGAGCAGTACTTC. Translating gives CATSANRERGEQYF.

Ten or more counts support this clonotype. This rearrangement joins TRBV29-1 to TRBJ1-2; maybe TRBD1 (6 bases). V was trimmed by 4 bases and J by 4 bases, leaving 10 bases between them. The CDR3 is 12 residues long. Germline CDR1 SQVTM, CDR2 ANQGSEA. This CDR3 reads CSVVQGIYGYTF. The CDR3 nucleotides read TGCAGCGTTGTTCAGGGGATCTATGGCTACACCTTC.

The chain joins TRBV12-3 or TRBV12-4 to TRBJ2-2; unclear D gene. This CDR3 is built from 12 residues. The germline V and J ends were trimmed by 3 bases and 6 bases, with 5 bases remaining between them. CDR3 nucleotide sequence: TGTGCCAGCAGTTTCTTTTCCGGGGAGCTGTTTTTT. This sequence encodes CASSFFSGELFF.

The chain joins TRBV19 to TRBJ2-7, with 10 bases that match TRBD1. V shed 3 bases and J 4 bases; nucleotides not matched to a gene: 6. Germline lookup yields CDR1 LNHDA and CDR2 SQIVND (reference sequence). The CDR3 totals 15 residues. This CDR3 reads CASSISGQGRYEQYF. In DNA form, the CDR3 reads TGTGCCAGTAGTATTTCGGGACAGGGGCGTTACGAGCAGTACTTC.